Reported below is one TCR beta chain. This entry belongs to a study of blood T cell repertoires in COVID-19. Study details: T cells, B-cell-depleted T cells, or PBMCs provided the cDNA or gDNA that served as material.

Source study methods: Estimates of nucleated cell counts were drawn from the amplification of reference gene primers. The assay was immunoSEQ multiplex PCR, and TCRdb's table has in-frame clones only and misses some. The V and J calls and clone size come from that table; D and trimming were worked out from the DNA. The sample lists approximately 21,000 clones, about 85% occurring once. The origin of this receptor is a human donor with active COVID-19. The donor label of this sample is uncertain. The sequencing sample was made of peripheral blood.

In DNA, the CDR3 is TGTGCCACCAGTGATTTTGCGGATGAGCAGTTCTTC. The encoded protein is CATSDFADEQFF. This rearrangement joins TRBV24-1 to TRBJ2-1, with D hard to call. This CDR3 has 12 amino acids. The V gene's germline CDR1 is KGHDR and CDR2 SFDVKD. V lost 1 base, J lost 8 bases, and 5 bases lay in between.